This TCR beta chain was recorded in a study of blood T cell repertoires in COVID-19. Sequenced by immunoSEQ multiplex PCR; TCRdb stores in-frame clones only, minus some. Of about 170,000 clones in the sample, approximately 84% were seen once. The CDR3 has 14 amino acids. CDR1 is MNHEY, CDR2 SVGAGI, per germline. With V trimmed by 6 bases and J by 3 bases, 6 bases remained unmatched. The chain joins TRBV6-5 to TRBJ2-7; 9 bases fit TRBD1. The source of this sequence is a man aged 35 to 55 who had recovered from COVID-19. Sequencing used peripheral blood. CDR3 nucleotide sequence: TGTGCCAGCAGGTTCCCGGGACAGGGCTACGAGCAGTACTTC. Its protein is CASRFPGQGYEQYF.